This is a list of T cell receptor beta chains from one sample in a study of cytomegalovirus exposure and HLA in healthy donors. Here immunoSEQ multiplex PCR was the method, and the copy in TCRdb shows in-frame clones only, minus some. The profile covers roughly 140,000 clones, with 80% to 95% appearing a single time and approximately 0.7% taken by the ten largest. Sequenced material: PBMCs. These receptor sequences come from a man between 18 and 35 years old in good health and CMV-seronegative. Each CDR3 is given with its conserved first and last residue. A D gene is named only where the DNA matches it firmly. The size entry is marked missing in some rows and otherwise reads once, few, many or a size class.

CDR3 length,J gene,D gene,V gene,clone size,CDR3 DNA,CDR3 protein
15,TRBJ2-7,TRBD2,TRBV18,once,TGTGCCAGCTCACCACCCGGGACTAGCGTCTACGAGCAGTACTTC,CASSPPGTSVYEQYF
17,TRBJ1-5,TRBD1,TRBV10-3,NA,TGTGCCATCAGTGAGTCTAAGGGGGCGGGTGCGAATCAGCCCCAGCATTTT,CAISESKGAGANQPQHF
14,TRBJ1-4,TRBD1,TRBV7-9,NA,TGTGCCAGCATAGGACAGGGGGCAATTGAAAAACTGTTTTTT,CASIGQGAIEKLFF
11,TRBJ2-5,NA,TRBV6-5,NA,TGTGCCAGCAGCTCCCAAGAGACCCAGTACTTC,CASSSQETQYF
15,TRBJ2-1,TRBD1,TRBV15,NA,TGTGCCACCAGCAGGGGACAGGGGGATTACAATGAGCAGTTCTTC,CATSRGQGDYNEQFF
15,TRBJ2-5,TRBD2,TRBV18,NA,TGTGCCAGCTCATCGGGACTAGCGGGACGAGAGACCCAGTACTTC,CASSSGLAGRETQYF
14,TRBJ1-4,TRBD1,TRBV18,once,TGTGCCAGCTCACCCGGCAGGGGGCCAGAAAAACTGTTTTTT,CASSPGRGPEKLFF
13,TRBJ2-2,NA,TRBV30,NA,TGTGCCTGGAGTGAGCTGAACCCCGGGGAGCTGTTTTTT,CAWSELNPGELFF
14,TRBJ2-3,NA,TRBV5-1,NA,TGCGCCAGCAGCGTACAGGGTCTGACAGATACGCAGTATTTT,CASSVQGLTDTQYF
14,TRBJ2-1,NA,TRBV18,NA,TGTGCCAGCGCCACGGGAGCAGGGATGAATGAGCAGTTCTTC,CASATGAGMNEQFF
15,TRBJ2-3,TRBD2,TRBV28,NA,TGTGCCAGCAGTCGGACTAGCGGGAGAGCAGATACGCAGTATTTT,CASSRTSGRADTQYF
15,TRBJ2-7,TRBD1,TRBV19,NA,TGTGCCAGTAGTATAGCAGGGGGTAATACCTACGAGCAGTACTTC,CASSIAGGNTYEQYF
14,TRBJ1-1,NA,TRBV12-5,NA,TGTGCTAGTGGTTTCCCCGACAGTTACCCTGAAGCTTTCTTT,CASGFPDSYPEAFF
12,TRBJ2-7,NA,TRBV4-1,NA,TGCGCCAGCAGCCAAGAACTCCAGGGAGGCTACTTC,CASSQELQGGYF
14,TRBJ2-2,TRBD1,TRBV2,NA,TGTGCCAGCAGTGATCGGACAGGCACCGGGGAGCTGTTTTTT,CASSDRTGTGELFF
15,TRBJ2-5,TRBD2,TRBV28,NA,TGTGCCAGCAGTTTACTAGCGGGGGATCAAGAGACCCAGTACTTC,CASSLLAGDQETQYF
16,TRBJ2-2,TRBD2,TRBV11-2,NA,TGTGCCAGCAGCCGAGGACTAGCGAGAGACACCGGGGAGCTGTTTTTT,CASSRGLARDTGELFF
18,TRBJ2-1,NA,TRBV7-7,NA,TGTGCCAGCAGCTTAGCGGGGGGGCTTGGCGATTCCTACAATGAGCAGTTCTTC,CASSLAGGLGDSYNEQFF
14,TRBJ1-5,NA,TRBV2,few,TGTGCCAGCAGTGCTCCCGGGTTAAGTCAGCCCCAGCATTTT,CASSAPGLSQPQHF
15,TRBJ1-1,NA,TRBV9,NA,TGTGCCAGCAGCAGAAGCGGGGGTGGGAGCACTGAAGCTTTCTTT,CASSRSGGGSTEAFF
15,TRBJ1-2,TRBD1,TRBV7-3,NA,TGTGCCAGCAGCTTAAACCGGGACAGATTCTATGGCTACACCTTC,CASSLNRDRFYGYTF
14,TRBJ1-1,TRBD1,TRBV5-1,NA,TGCGCCAGCAGCCTAGGGACAGTCAACACTGAAGCTTTCTTT,CASSLGTVNTEAFF
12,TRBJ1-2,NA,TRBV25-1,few,TGTGCCAGCAGTGGGGCCTACTATGGCTACACCTTC,CASSGAYYGYTF
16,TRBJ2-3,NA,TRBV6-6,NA,TGTGCCAGCAGTTACCTCGGGGGGCGACGGTCAGATACGCAGTATTTT,CASSYLGGRRSDTQYF
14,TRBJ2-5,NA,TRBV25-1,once,TGTGCCAGCAGCCCTGAGGTAATTGGAGAGACCCAGTACTTC,CASSPEVIGETQYF
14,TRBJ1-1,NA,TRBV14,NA,TGTGCCAGCAGCCAGACGATCGGAGGCACTGAAGCTTTCTTT,CASSQTIGGTEAFF
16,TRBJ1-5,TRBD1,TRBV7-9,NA,TGTGCCAGCACCATAGGGGGGACAGGGTTCGATCAGCCCCAGCATTTT,CASTIGGTGFDQPQHF
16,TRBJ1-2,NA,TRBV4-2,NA,TGTGCCAGCAGGAAGGGGGGAGGGGATCGTAACTATGGCTACACCTTC,CASRKGGGDRNYGYTF
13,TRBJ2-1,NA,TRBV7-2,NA,TGTGCCAGCAGCCCCCGGACAGTTTTTGAGCAGTTCTTC,CASSPRTVFEQFF
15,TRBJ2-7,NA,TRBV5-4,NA,TGTGCCAGCAGCCCCGGGACAAGAGTTTCCTACGAGCAGTACTTC,CASSPGTRVSYEQYF
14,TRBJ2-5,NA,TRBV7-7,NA,TGTGCCAGCAGCTTAGTGGACAGTGGGGAGACCCAGTACTTC,CASSLVDSGETQYF
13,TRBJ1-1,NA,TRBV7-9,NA,TGTGCCAGCAGTGGGGGCGGGGGCACTGAAGCTTTCTTT,CASSGGGGTEAFF
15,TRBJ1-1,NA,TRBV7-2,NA,TGTGCCAGCACCCGAGGTCCTGGGTTCGGCACTGAAGCTTTCTTT,CASTRGPGFGTEAFF
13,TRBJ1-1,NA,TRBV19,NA,TGTGCCACCACAAGCTGGGCTGACACTGAAGCTTTCTTT,CATTSWADTEAFF
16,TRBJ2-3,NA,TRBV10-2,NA,TGCGCCAGCAGTGAGTCGTGGCTAGCCGGCGGGGATACGCAGTATTTT,CASSESWLAGGDTQYF
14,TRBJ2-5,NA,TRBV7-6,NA,TGTGCCAGCAGCTTAGAACAGGGAGAAGAGACCCAGTACTTC,CASSLEQGEETQYF
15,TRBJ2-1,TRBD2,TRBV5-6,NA,TGTGCCAGCAGCTTGCGGGGGGGCTTCTACAATGAGCAGTTCTTC,CASSLRGGFYNEQFF
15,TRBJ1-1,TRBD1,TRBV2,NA,TGTGCCAGCAGGGACAGGGGGCTTTCAAACACTGAAGCTTTCTTT,CASRDRGLSNTEAFF
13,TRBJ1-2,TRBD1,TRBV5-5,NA,TGTGCCAGCAAATTGACAGGGGGCGATGGCTACACCTTC,CASKLTGGDGYTF
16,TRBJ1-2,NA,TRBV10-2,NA,TGCGCCAGCAGTGATCGTTCCCTCGGGGGGTTAGGGGGCTACACCTTC,CASSDRSLGGLGGYTF
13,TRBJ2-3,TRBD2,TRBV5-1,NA,TGCGCCAGCAGGCGGGAGAGTCTAGATACGCAGTATTTT,CASRRESLDTQYF
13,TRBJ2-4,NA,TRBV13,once,TGTGCCAGCAGTCCCGGGGGTAGTACCATTCAGTACTTC,CASSPGGSTIQYF
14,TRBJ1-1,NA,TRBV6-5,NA,TGTGCCAGCAGTTATTTAGGAGGGTCCACTGAAGCTTTCTTT,CASSYLGGSTEAFF
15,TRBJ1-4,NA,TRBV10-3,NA,TGTGCCATCAATCAGGGAGGGCCTCTTAATGAAAAACTGTTTTTT,CAINQGGPLNEKLFF
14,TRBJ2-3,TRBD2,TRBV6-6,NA,TGTGCCAGCAGTGCTGGGAGGGACACAGATACGCAGTATTTT,CASSAGRDTDTQYF
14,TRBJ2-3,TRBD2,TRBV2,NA,TGTGCCGGCAAGGAGCGGGGGTACACAGATACGCAGTATTTT,CAGKERGYTDTQYF
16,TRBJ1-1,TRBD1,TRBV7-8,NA,TGTGCCAGCAGCTTAGAGGGGACAGGCGGGGGCACTGAAGCTTTCTTT,CASSLEGTGGGTEAFF
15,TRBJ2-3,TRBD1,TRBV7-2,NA,TGTGCCAGCAGCTCTTATACAGGGGGCGCAGATACGCAGTATTTT,CASSSYTGGADTQYF
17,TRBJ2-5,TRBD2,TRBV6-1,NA,TGTGCCAGCAGTGAACCTAGCGGGGGGGCTGGTCGCGAGACCCAGTACTTC,CASSEPSGGAGRETQYF
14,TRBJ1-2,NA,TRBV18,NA,TGTGCCAGCTCACCACCGGATAGCTTTTATGGCTACACCTTC,CASSPPDSFYGYTF
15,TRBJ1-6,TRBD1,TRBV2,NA,TGTGCCAGCACCCCAAGGGAGACAGGGGGTTCACCCCTCCACTTT,CASTPRETGGSPLHF